The clone carrying this T cell receptor beta chain turned up a few times. No antigen is known for it. This CDR3 has 13 residues. Germline loops: CDR1 SEHNR, CDR2 FQNEAQ (reference sequence). Losses at the gene ends were 4 bases for V and 7 bases for J; bases not matched to a gene: 5. Unique molecular identifiers were affixed to single, distinct cDNA molecules. TCRdb fed the 5' RACE reads into MiXCR, producing one record per CDR3 protein. The sample has 15,000 to 20,000 distinct CDR3 sequences, under 7% seen once. These data come from a study of early T cells in non-severe SARS-CoV-2 infection. On the study more broadly: Unsorted whole-blood RNA was sequenced in bulk, leaving chains unpaired.

Study-wide results and limits: VDJdb matches were skewed toward anti-spike CD8 T cell responses.

This chain uses TRBV7-9 with TRBJ1-2; the match to TRBD1 covers 8 bases. The sample was whole blood, taken at baseline. The sequence came from an adult who was a healthcare worker with PCR-confirmed SARS-CoV-2 infection or an uninfected control (not recorded which). CDR3 region: CASSSDRASGYTF. Written as DNA, the CDR3 is TGTGCCAGCAGCTCGGACAGGGCCTCTGGCTACACCTTC.